This T cell receptor (beta chain) was sequenced for a study of graft-versus-host responses after intestinal transplantation. The study's findings and limits: High graft-versus-host to host-versus-graft clonal ratios were found in allografts of patients who had graft-donor T cell macrochimerism.

Method: immunoSEQ multiplex PCR; TCRdb's copy keeps in-frame clones and lacks some. This sample carries 55,000 to 65,000 clones, about 94% of them seen once, and the ten largest clones take 0.35% to 0.45%. As concerns this clone: Its antigen is not known.

Germline V lookup: CDR1 SGHRS, CDR2 YFSETQ. CDR3 length: 13 residues. Sequencing used unstimulated CD4+ T cells sorted from spleen or lymph node cells, obtained before transplant. This receptor was taken from a human donor who was the organ donor for an intestinal transplant. The V and J genes are TRBV5-1 and TRBJ2-5; no firm D call. The J call is uncertain, as TRBJ2-7 better fits the DNA end. The CDR3 region is CASSLTSSYEQYF. The CDR3 nucleotides read TGCGCCAGCAGCTTAACCAGCTCCTACGAGCAGTACTTC.